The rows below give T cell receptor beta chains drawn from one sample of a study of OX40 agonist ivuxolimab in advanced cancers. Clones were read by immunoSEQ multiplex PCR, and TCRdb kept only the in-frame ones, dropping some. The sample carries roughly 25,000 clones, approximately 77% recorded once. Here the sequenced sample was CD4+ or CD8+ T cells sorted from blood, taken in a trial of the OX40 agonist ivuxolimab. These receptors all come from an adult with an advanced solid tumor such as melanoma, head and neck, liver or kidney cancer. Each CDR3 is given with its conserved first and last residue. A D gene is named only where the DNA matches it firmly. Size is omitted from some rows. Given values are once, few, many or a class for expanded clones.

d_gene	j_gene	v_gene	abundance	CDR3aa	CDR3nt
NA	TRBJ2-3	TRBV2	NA	CASRATGTNLTDTQYF	TGTGCCAGCAGGGCTACCGGGACCAACCTGACAGATACGCAGTATTTT
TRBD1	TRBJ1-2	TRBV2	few	CAIPGQGIGYTF	TGTGCCATCCCCGGACAGGGGATTGGCTACACCTTC
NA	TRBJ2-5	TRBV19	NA	CASSTRGETQYF	TGTGCCAGTAGTACTCGGGGAGAGACCCAGTACTTC
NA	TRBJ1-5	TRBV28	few	CASSSTNVNQPQHF	TGTGCCAGCAGTTCGACAAATGTCAATCAGCCCCAGCATTTT
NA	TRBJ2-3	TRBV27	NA	CASSFLLRRRIRTDTQYF	TGTGCCAGCAGTTTCTTGCTCCGGAGGCGGATAAGGACAGATACGCAGTATTTT
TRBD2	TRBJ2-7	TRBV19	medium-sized	CASSAGTSGVYEQYF	TGTGCCAGTAGTGCGGGGACTAGCGGGGTCTACGAGCAGTACTTC
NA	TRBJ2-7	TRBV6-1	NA	CASSDGLVDAYEQYF	TGTGCCAGCAGTGATGGGCTAGTTGACGCATACGAGCAGTACTTC
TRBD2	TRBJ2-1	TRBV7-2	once	CASSSLGGIEQFF	TGTGCCAGCAGCTCCTTGGGGGGGATTGAGCAGTTCTTC
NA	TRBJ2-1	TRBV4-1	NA	CASSQAWAGKQFF	TGCGCCAGCAGCCAAGCTTGGGCAGGCAAGCAGTTCTTC
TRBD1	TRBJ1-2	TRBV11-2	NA	CASSFAGGYGYTF	TGTGCCAGCAGCTTCGCAGGGGGTTATGGCTACACCTTC
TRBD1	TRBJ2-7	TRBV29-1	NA	CSVGPTGNEQYF	TGCAGCGTTGGACCGACAGGGAACGAGCAGTACTTC
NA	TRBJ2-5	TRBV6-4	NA	CASSDQSRDQETQYF	TGTGCCAGCAGTGACCAGAGCAGAGACCAAGAGACCCAGTACTTC